The clone carrying this T cell receptor (beta chain) was found a few times. The germline CDR1 and CDR2 sequences are SNHLY and FYNNEI. Trimming pared 3 bases from V and 4 bases from J, leaving 7 bases between. The CDR3 loop spans 12 amino acids. Only in-frame clones appear in the TCRdb table, and some are missing; sequencing was by immunoSEQ multiplex PCR. The sample has about 94,000 clones; 90% to 95% are singletons. This entry is derived from a study of T cell changes during pregnancy in multiple sclerosis. This receptor was taken from a female donor with multiple sclerosis, enrolled in a pregnancy study. This chain uses TRBV2 with TRBJ2-7; D call uncertain. Sample: peripheral blood, taken in the third trimester of pregnancy. The CDR3 here is CASSDSGYEQYF. CDR3 nucleotides: TGTGCCAGCAGTGATTCCGGGTACGAGCAGTACTTC.